The clone carrying this TCR beta chain was picked up one time. The CDR3 is 13 residues long. V gave up 6 bases and J gave up 5 bases; unmatched junction bases: 6. The germline V gene has CDR1 SQVTM and CDR2 ANQGSEA. The table came from immunoSEQ multiplex PCR; TCRdb's copy has only in-frame clones and leaves some out. The table includes approximately 460,000 clones, roughly three quarters detected once. This entry is derived from a study of shared clonotypes between healthy human individuals. Input material: PBMCs. The rearrangement links TRBV29-1 to TRBJ1-5, with 8 bases aligning to TRBD1. The sequence was obtained from a woman in her thirties or forties in good health. Some clones in this sample may be carry-over from other donors' samples. The CDR3 sequence: CSVRTGRDQPQHF. For the CDR3, the DNA is TGCAGCGTGCGGACAGGGAGGGATCAGCCCCAGCATTTT.